A selection of T cell receptor beta chains follows, all from one sample in a study of blood T cells in healthy people across ages. MiXCR was run by TCRdb on the 5' RACE reads, yielding one entry per CDR3 protein. The sample holds more than 900,000 distinct CDR3 sequences, less than 25% seen once. These records were also assigned to another study, of T cells of mothers and their children.

Sequencing was done on a sample of blood. Receptors originate from a girl aged 2-10 years in good health. Each CDR3 is given with its conserved first and last residue. D genes are given only for firm matches. Clone sizes are given selectively: once, few, many, or a class where the clone is expanded.

v_call: TRBV27; clone_size: .; j_call: TRBJ2-1; d_call: .; cdr3_nt: TGTGCCAGCAGTTGGGCGGGGTCCAATGAGCAGTTCTTC; cdr3_aa: CASSWAGSNEQFF
v_call: TRBV7-2; clone_size: .; j_call: TRBJ2-7; d_call: .; cdr3_nt: TGTGCCAGCAGCTCCCTGATGGGAACCTACGAGCAGTACTTC; cdr3_aa: CASSSLMGTYEQYF
v_call: TRBV20-1; clone_size: few; j_call: TRBJ1-2; d_call: .; cdr3_nt: TGCAGTGCTAGAGATTTTCAGGGCTCCTATGGCTACACCTTC; cdr3_aa: CSARDFQGSYGYTF
v_call: TRBV2; clone_size: once; j_call: TRBJ2-7; d_call: .; cdr3_nt: TGTGCCAGCAGTCCTAAGGGGGGGGCCCCCTACGAGCAGTACTTC; cdr3_aa: CASSPKGGAPYEQYF
v_call: TRBV29-1; clone_size: few; j_call: TRBJ2-7; d_call: .; cdr3_nt: TGCAGCGTACGGACAACGACTACCTACGAGCAGTACTTC; cdr3_aa: CSVRTTTTYEQYF
v_call: TRBV5-5; clone_size: .; j_call: TRBJ2-7; d_call: .; cdr3_nt: TGTGCCAGCAGCCAAAATCTCGACTCGGCCTACGAGCAGTACTTC; cdr3_aa: CASSQNLDSAYEQYF
v_call: TRBV29-1; clone_size: few; j_call: TRBJ2-6; d_call: .; cdr3_nt: TGCAGCGTTAAGACCGCCAGCTCTGGGGCCAACGTCCTGACTTTC; cdr3_aa: CSVKTASSGANVLTF
v_call: TRBV29-1; clone_size: .; j_call: TRBJ2-7; d_call: TRBD1; cdr3_nt: TGCAGCGTCGGGACAGTATCCTACGAGCAGTACTTC; cdr3_aa: CSVGTVSYEQYF
v_call: TRBV12-3/TRBV12-4; clone_size: few; j_call: TRBJ2-2; d_call: .; cdr3_nt: TGTGCCAGCAGTCCCCAGGGAGGGAACACCGGGGAGCTGTTTTTT; cdr3_aa: CASSPQGGNTGELFF
v_call: TRBV14; clone_size: .; j_call: TRBJ2-3; d_call: .; cdr3_nt: TGTGCCAGCAGCCAAGAAGCGGTTTCCGGGGGAGATACGCAGTATTTT; cdr3_aa: CASSQEAVSGGDTQYF
v_call: TRBV4-3; clone_size: .; j_call: TRBJ1-1; d_call: .; cdr3_nt: TGCGCCAGCAGCCAATGGTGGGGTTCCCGCGGTGAAGCTTTCTTT; cdr3_aa: CASSQWWGSRGEAFF
v_call: TRBV7-2; clone_size: .; j_call: TRBJ2-7; d_call: TRBD2; cdr3_nt: TGTGCCAGCAGCATCGCGGGAGGGGTCTCCTACGAGCAGTACTTC; cdr3_aa: CASSIAGGVSYEQYF
v_call: TRBV20-1; clone_size: few; j_call: TRBJ1-4; d_call: .; cdr3_nt: TGCAGTGCTGGATCGAATCCCCAGAGGAATGAAAAACTGTTTTTT; cdr3_aa: CSAGSNPQRNEKLFF
v_call: TRBV29-1; clone_size: many; j_call: TRBJ1-4; d_call: .; cdr3_nt: TGCAGCGTGGACCCCACGGGTGTTGGCGAAAAACTGTTTTTT; cdr3_aa: CSVDPTGVGEKLFF
v_call: TRBV7-9; clone_size: .; j_call: TRBJ2-1; d_call: TRBD2; cdr3_nt: TGTGCCAGCAGCGTACTAGCGGGAATATCCTACAATGAGCAGTTCTTC; cdr3_aa: CASSVLAGISYNEQFF
v_call: TRBV3-1; clone_size: .; j_call: TRBJ1-5; d_call: TRBD1; cdr3_nt: TGTGCCAGCAGCGCCCAGACAGGGGCCAGCAATCAGCCCCAGCATTTT; cdr3_aa: CASSAQTGASNQPQHF
v_call: TRBV7-2; clone_size: .; j_call: TRBJ2-7; d_call: TRBD2; cdr3_nt: TGTGCCAGCAGCTTAAAGGGACTACAATACGAGCAGTACTTC; cdr3_aa: CASSLKGLQYEQYF
v_call: TRBV6-6; clone_size: few; j_call: TRBJ2-7; d_call: TRBD2; cdr3_nt: TGTGCCAGCAGTACGGGACTAGATTTCCCCTACGAGCAGTACTTC; cdr3_aa: CASSTGLDFPYEQYF
v_call: TRBV29-1; clone_size: .; j_call: TRBJ1-4; d_call: TRBD1; cdr3_nt: TGCAGCGGACGCACCCCGGCACAGGGGGGTGAAAAACTGTTTTTT; cdr3_aa: CSGRTPAQGGEKLFF
v_call: TRBV4-1; clone_size: .; j_call: TRBJ2-7; d_call: .; cdr3_nt: TGCGCCAGCAGACTTAATGAGGGGTCGCGGGAGCAGTACTTC; cdr3_aa: CASRLNEGSREQYF
v_call: TRBV7-9; clone_size: .; j_call: TRBJ2-5; d_call: .; cdr3_nt: TGTGCCAGCAGCTTAGATACAGGGACGTGGGGCCAAGAGACCCAGTACTTC; cdr3_aa: CASSLDTGTWGQETQYF
v_call: TRBV7-9; clone_size: .; j_call: TRBJ1-5; d_call: .; cdr3_nt: TGTGCCAGCTCACAGGGTTTAGGCAATCAGCCCCAGCATTTT; cdr3_aa: CASSQGLGNQPQHF
v_call: TRBV6-5; clone_size: few; j_call: TRBJ2-1; d_call: TRBD1; cdr3_nt: TGTGCCACCAAGAAGACAGGGGCTTACAATGAGCAGTTCTTC; cdr3_aa: CATKKTGAYNEQFF
v_call: TRBV14; clone_size: many; j_call: TRBJ2-5; d_call: .; cdr3_nt: TGTGCCAGCAGCCAAGAGGCTGGGGGAGAGACCCAGTACTTC; cdr3_aa: CASSQEAGGETQYF
v_call: TRBV5-5; clone_size: .; j_call: TRBJ2-1; d_call: .; cdr3_nt: TGTGCCAGCAGCTTGCGCGAAGAGACCCAGTTCTTC; cdr3_aa: CASSLREETQFF
v_call: TRBV6-5; clone_size: .; j_call: TRBJ1-1; d_call: TRBD1; cdr3_nt: TGTGCCAGCAGATCGGACAGGGGGCGGCGGAGGGACACTGAAGCTTTCTTT; cdr3_aa: CASRSDRGRRRDTEAFF
v_call: TRBV20-1; clone_size: few; j_call: TRBJ2-7; d_call: TRBD1; cdr3_nt: TGCAGTGCTACGGGACAGGGACAGCTCGAGCAGTACTTC; cdr3_aa: CSATGQGQLEQYF
v_call: TRBV7-9; clone_size: .; j_call: TRBJ2-7; d_call: TRBD1; cdr3_nt: TGTGCCAGCAGCTACCAATCAGGGGGTGGTGTCTACGAGCAGTACTTC; cdr3_aa: CASSYQSGGGVYEQYF
v_call: TRBV6-6; clone_size: .; j_call: TRBJ2-2; d_call: .; cdr3_nt: TGTGCCAGCAGTTACTATGTAAATACCGGGGAGCTGTTTTTT; cdr3_aa: CASSYYVNTGELFF